The rows below give T cell receptor beta chains drawn from one sample of a study of blood T cell repertoires in COVID-19. The repertoire was sequenced with immunoSEQ multiplex PCR; TCRdb's copy has only in-frame clones and lacks some. The sample yields 150,000 to 200,000 clones, roughly four fifths seen once. Sequenced input: peripheral blood. These receptor sequences come from a woman between 70 and 85 years old with COVID-19, enrolled during active disease. Both conserved end residues are part of each CDR3. The D gene is left open where the match is weak. Part of the rows lack a size; the others show once, few, many or a class for expanded clones.

CDR3 length,V gene,J gene,clone size,D gene,CDR3 DNA,CDR3 protein
15,TRBV6-5,TRBJ1-5,.,TRBD1,TGTGCCAGCAGTCCGGGACAGGGCCGCAATCAGCCCCAGCATTTT,CASSPGQGRNQPQHF
14,TRBV28,TRBJ1-5,.,.,TGTGCCAGCCGACTTCTCGGGAGGAATCAGCCCCAGCATTTT,CASRLLGRNQPQHF
15,TRBV6-2/TRBV6-3,TRBJ1-1,.,TRBD1,TGTGCCAGCAGTTACAGGGGACAGCCGAACACTGAAGCTTTCTTT,CASSYRGQPNTEAFF
21,TRBV6-2/TRBV6-3,TRBJ2-1,.,TRBD2,TGTGCCAGCAGTTACTCCTATGATAGAGCGGGAGGGCCGAGAGCCTACAATGAGCAGTTCTTC,CASSYSYDRAGGPRAYNEQFF
11,TRBV28,TRBJ1-2,.,.,TGTGCCAGCAGCGGGAACTATGGCTACACCTTC,CASSGNYGYTF
13,TRBV7-8,TRBJ2-3,.,.,TGTGCCAGCAGCCCGAGGCGGGGGAGGGGGGGAAATTTT,CASSPRRGRGGNF
12,TRBV19,TRBJ2-1,once,.,TGTGCCAGTAGTCGTCTTAACAATGAGCAGTTCTTC,CASSRLNNEQFF
15,TRBV5-4,TRBJ2-1,.,.,TGTGCCAGCAGCCCAGGGGGTAGCGGCTACAATGAGCAGTTCTTC,CASSPGGSGYNEQFF
16,TRBV5-1,TRBJ2-2,.,TRBD1,TGCGCCAGCAGCTTAGGGACAGGGGGGTCCCCCGGGGAGCTGTTTTTT,CASSLGTGGSPGELFF
17,TRBV16,TRBJ1-5,.,TRBD1,TGTGCCAGCAGCCGGGACAGCGGGCTTTATAGCAATCAGCCCCAGCATTTT,CASSRDSGLYSNQPQHF
21,TRBV4-3,TRBJ2-6,once,.,TGCGCCAGCAGCCAAGATACCCCGAACAATCGGGTATCATGGCAGGCCAACGTCCTGACTTTC,CASSQDTPNNRVSWQANVLTF
16,TRBV5-1,TRBJ1-3,.,.,TGCGCCAGCAGCTTGGCAGGACAACGCTCTGGAAACACCATATATTTT,CASSLAGQRSGNTIYF
14,TRBV24-1,TRBJ1-5,.,.,TGTGCCACCAGCGGAGGGGTCTCGAGTCAGCCCCAGCATTTT,CATSGGVSSQPQHF
18,TRBV28,TRBJ1-2,once,TRBD1,TGTGCCAGCAGTCATTGGAAAGTGCGGGCAGGGGGACCTGATGGCTACACCTTC,CASSHWKVRAGGPDGYTF
13,TRBV12-3/TRBV12-4,TRBJ2-2,.,TRBD1,TGTGCCAGCAGTTTCGGGACAGCTCAGGAGCTGTTTTTT,CASSFGTAQELFF
14,TRBV6-2/TRBV6-3,TRBJ2-7,.,.,TGTGCCAGCAGTAGAGCGGGTTGGGCCTACGAGCAGTACTTC,CASSRAGWAYEQYF
16,TRBV11-2,TRBJ1-6,.,.,TGTGCCAGCAGCTTATCAGCGAGCTCCTATAATTCACCCCTCCACTTT,CASSLSASSYNSPLHF
15,TRBV6-5,TRBJ2-6,.,.,TGTGCCAGCAAGGGCAGGGGCGCTGGGGCCAACGTCCTGACTTTC,CASKGRGAGANVLTF
15,TRBV18,TRBJ1-2,.,TRBD1,TGTGCCAGCTCATCCGGGACAGGGGGCGCCTATGGCTACACCTTC,CASSSGTGGAYGYTF
15,TRBV6-2/TRBV6-3,TRBJ2-2,.,TRBD1,TGTGCCAGCAGTTACTGGACAGGGTGGCCCGGGGAGCTGTTTTTT,CASSYWTGWPGELFF
14,TRBV6-5,TRBJ1-4,.,.,TGTGCCAGCAGATTGGGGAGGGTGGCTGAAAAACTGTTTTTT,CASRLGRVAEKLFF
11,TRBV7-2,TRBJ2-7,.,.,TGTGCCAGCAGCGCCCTCGGCGGGCAGTACTTC,CASSALGGQYF
11,TRBV15,TRBJ1-1,.,.,TGTGCCACCAGCAGCTACACTGAAGCTTTCTTT,CATSSYTEAFF
11,TRBV19,TRBJ2-1,.,TRBD2,TGTGCCAGTAGTACGGGGGGGAAGCAGTTCTTC,CASSTGGKQFF
14,TRBV5-1,TRBJ2-5,.,.,TGCGCCAGCGCCAGGTCAGGGGCGGAAGAGACCCAGTACTTC,CASARSGAEETQYF
17,TRBV28,TRBJ1-3,.,TRBD1,TGTGCCAGCAGTTTAACGAAAAGCCGACAGGGGGCTTACACCATATATTTT,CASSLTKSRQGAYTIYF
14,TRBV27,TRBJ2-2,.,TRBD2,TGTGCCAGCAGGATTCGACTAGCGTCCGGGGAGCTGTTTTTT,CASRIRLASGELFF
13,TRBV5-4,TRBJ2-2,.,.,TGTGCCAGCCGGGGGCGGGAGACCGGGGAGCTGTTTTTT,CASRGRETGELFF
15,TRBV4-1,TRBJ1-2,.,TRBD1,TGCGCCAGCAGCCACCGACAGGGGGCCTCCTATGGCTACACCTTC,CASSHRQGASYGYTF
15,TRBV5-1,TRBJ2-7,.,TRBD1,TGCGCCAGCAGCTTGGGGGGGACAGGGACCTACGAGCAGTACTTC,CASSLGGTGTYEQYF
14,TRBV6-5,TRBJ1-6,once,.,TGTGCCAGCGGGGCCGGGGGGGCTAATTCACCCCTCCACTTT,CASGAGGANSPLHF
18,TRBV6-2/TRBV6-3,TRBJ2-6,.,TRBD2,TGTGCCAGCAGTTCCCGTGGACTAGCGGGAGGTGGGGCCAACGTCCTGACTTTC,CASSSRGLAGGGANVLTF
15,TRBV7-9,TRBJ2-7,once,TRBD1,TGTGCCAGCAGCTCCGTACAGGGGAGATCCTACGAGCAGTACTTC,CASSSVQGRSYEQYF
15,TRBV9,TRBJ1-2,.,.,TGTGCCAGCAGCGTAGATGCCCAGAGGAACTATGGCTACACCTTC,CASSVDAQRNYGYTF
13,TRBV24-1,TRBJ1-2,.,TRBD1,TGTGCCACCAGTGACAGGACAGGGCACGGCTACACCTTC,CATSDRTGHGYTF
17,TRBV7-2,TRBJ1-4,once,.,TGTGCCAGCAGCCCTGGCGGGCAGGGGACCAGGAGGGAAAAACTGTTTTTT,CASSPGGQGTRREKLFF
17,TRBV19,TRBJ2-5,.,.,TGTGCCAGTAGTCCGGAACGCCAGAGGAGGGGAACAGAGACCCAGTACTTC,CASSPERQRRGTETQYF
15,TRBV19,TRBJ2-2,.,.,TGTGCCAGTAGTCCCCGACTAGTACGCACCGGGGAGCTGTTTTTT,CASSPRLVRTGELFF
14,TRBV7-8,TRBJ1-3,.,.,TGTGCCAGCAGCTTATCCGGCTCTGGAAACACCATATATTTT,CASSLSGSGNTIYF
15,TRBV18,TRBJ2-5,.,.,TGTGCCAGCTCACCACTTGCGGCAGGGGAAGAGACCCAGTACTTC,CASSPLAAGEETQYF
14,TRBV9,TRBJ2-1,once,.,TGTGCCAGCAGCGTAGGTGGCAGGGTGGATGAGCAGTTCTTC,CASSVGGRVDEQFF
15,TRBV4-1,TRBJ2-7,.,.,TGCGCCAGCAGCCAGACGACAACTAGGGGGTACGAGCAGTACTTC,CASSQTTTRGYEQYF
16,TRBV18,TRBJ2-5,.,TRBD2,TGTGCCAGCTCACCGGCGAGCGGGAGGCAACAAGAGACCCAGTACTTC,CASSPASGRQQETQYF
18,TRBV7-9,TRBJ2-1,few,.,TGTGCCAGCAGCTTCGGCTTAGGGGGGAGCGGGAACTACAATGAGCAGTTCTTC,CASSFGLGGSGNYNEQFF